A single sample is the source of the 24 T cell receptor beta chains below, sequenced in a study of T cell responses to AZD1222 COVID-19 vaccine. Assay used: immunoSEQ multiplex PCR; TCRdb lists only in-frame clones, some missing. Among about 140,000 clones listed, roughly 93% were seen once. The sequenced sample was peripheral blood, obtained 28 days after the second AZD1222 dose. The receptors come from an adult who received the AZD1222 COVID-19 vaccine.

This chain connects TRBV6-5 to TRBJ1-2; D is unclear. This CDR3 spans 13 amino acids. CDR1 MNHEY and CDR2 SVGAGI come from the germline V gene. The V gene lost 2 bases and the J gene lost 4 bases, with 8 bases spanning the gap. CDR3: CASSYVGPYGYTF. The CDR3 DNA sequence: TGTGCCAGCAGTTACGTGGGTCCCTATGGCTACACCTTC.

The chain recombines TRBV18 with TRBJ2-7, with 8 bases lining up with TRBD1. The CDR3 length is 13 residues. Germline V gives CDR1 KGHSH, CDR2 LQKENI. With V trimmed by 5 bases and J by 5 bases, 5 bases remained unmatched. The CDR3 nucleotides read TGTGCCAGCTCAAAGACAGGGGTGGACGAGCAGTACTTC. It is translated as CASSKTGVDEQYF. The full variable domain, in which reference TRBV18 and TRBJ2-7 provide the parts outside the CDR3, is NAGVMQNPRHLVRRRGQEARLRCSPMKGHSHVYWYRQLPEEGLKFMVYLQKENIIDESGMPKERFSAEFPKEGPSILRIQQVVRGDSAAYFCASSKTGVDEQYFGPGTRLTVT.

The V call is TRBV6-2 or TRBV6-3, the J call TRBJ2-7; 9 nucleotides match TRBD1. Looked up from germline, CDR1 is MNHEY and CDR2 is SVGEGT. CDR3 size: 15 residues. Germline trimming cut 6 bases from V and 7 bases from J; bases unmatched to any gene: 13. The CDR3 protein is CASSLDRGFYREQYF. In DNA form, the CDR3 reads TGTGCCAGCAGCCTGGACAGGGGCTTTTATCGGGAGCAGTACTTC.

This clone was found a few times. The junction and the germline gene differ at one end; a read error may be behind it. This chain links TRBV7-7 with TRBJ2-5; D possibly corresponds to TRBD2 (9 bases). The CDR3 consists of 18 residues. Germline V gives CDR1 SSHAT, CDR2 FNYEAQ (reference sequence). CDR3 amino acids: CASSPQGAGGLAGETQYF. The CDR3 DNA reads as TGTGCTAGCAGCCCCCAGGGGGCGGGGGGGCTCGCGGGAGAGACCCAGTACTTC.

CDR3 coding DNA: TGCGCCAGCAGCGGCGGGGCTACCCGCTCCTACAATGAGCAGTTCTTC. This translates into CASSGGATRSYNEQFF. The rearrangement uses TRBV5-1 and TRBJ2-1; D possibly corresponds to TRBD2 (6 bases). The CDR3 totals 16 residues. V lost 4 bases to trimming and J lost 0 bases, with 14 bases between them. Germline V lookup: CDR1 SGHRS, CDR2 YFSETQ. The whole variable domain, filled in from reference TRBV5-1 and TRBJ2-1, reads KAGVTQTPRYLIKTRGQQVTLSCSPISGHRSVSWYQQTPGQGLQFLFEYFSETQRNKGNFPGRFSGRQFSNSRSEMNVSTLELGDSALYLCASSGGATRSYNEQFFGPGTRLTVL.

This clone has only one observation. The chain combines TRBV28 with TRBJ1-1; D not certain. The germline V gene encodes CDR1 MDHEN and CDR2 SYDVKM. V lost 5 bases and J lost 4, with 17 bases in between. The CDR3 has 15 amino acids. The CDR3 loop is CASSPLTASRTEAFF. The CDR3 DNA reads TGTGCCAGCAGTCCGCTAACAGCTTCCCGCACTGAAGCTTTCTTT.

The chain uses TRBV9 and TRBJ2-3; TRBD1 or TRBD2 may be the D gene (5 bases each). Germline CDR1 and CDR2: SGDLS and YYNGEE. The CDR3 contains 17 residues. V lost 4 bases and J lost 5, with 23 bases in between. CDR3 nucleotide sequence: TGTGCCAGCAGCAGGTCGGGGTGGGCAGGGCATCAAGATACGCAGTATTTT. As protein: CASSRSGWAGHQDTQYF.

The rearrangement uses TRBV12-3 or TRBV12-4 and TRBJ2-7; weak D call: TRBD2 (5 bases). The CDR3 extends over 12 amino acids. V shed 6 bases and J shed 4 bases, with 10 bases lying between them. The CDR3 region is CASSRTGYEQYF. In DNA form, the CDR3 reads TGTGCCAGCAGCCGGACGGGATACGAGCAGTACTTC.

This clone was seen once. CDR3 coding DNA: TGTGCCAGCAGTCCCCCGATCGGGGAGCTGTTTTTT. This encodes CASSPPIGELFF. The V and J genes are TRBV12-3 or TRBV12-4 and TRBJ2-2; D unresolved. The CDR3 has 12 amino acids. Trimming pared 5 bases from V and 7 bases from J, leaving 8 bases between.

CDR3 residues: CSVVYGESQPQHF. CDR3 in DNA: TGCAGCGTTGTTTACGGGGAGAGTCAGCCCCAGCATTTT. The chain carries TRBV29-1 and TRBJ1-5; no clear D. Germline-derived CDR1 and CDR2 are SQVTM and ANQGSEA. V gave up 4 bases and J gave up 6 bases, with 13 bases separating them. The CDR3 is 13 amino acids. Filled out from reference TRBV29-1 and TRBJ1-5, the complete variable domain reads SAVISQKPSRDICQRGTSLTIQCQVDSQVTMMFWYRQQPGQSLTLIATANQGSEATYESGFVIDKFPISRPNLTFSTLTVSNMSPEDSSIYLCSVVYGESQPQHFGDGTRLSIL.

The CDR3 spells CASSLVVERGLSGELFF. CDR3 in DNA: TGTGCCAGCAGCTTAGTTGTCGAGCGGGGATTGTCCGGGGAGCTGTTTTTT. V and J are TRBV13 and TRBJ2-2; 7 bases fit TRBD2. J gave up 6 bases and V 1 base, and 11 bases lay outside the gene matches. The CDR3 is made up of 17 amino acids. The germline gives CDR1 PRHDT, CDR2 FYEKMQ (reference sequence).

DNA for the CDR3: TGCGCCAGCAGCCTGACGGGGGTGTCTGAAGCTTTCTTT. Translating gives CASSLTGVSEAFF. The rearrangement uses TRBV5-1 and TRBJ1-1; a possible D gene is TRBD1 (5 bases). The CDR3 runs to 13 residues. V was clipped by 4 bases and J by 6 bases, with 13 bases between them. Germline loops: CDR1 SGHRS, CDR2 YFSETQ. Based on the CDR3 plus reference TRBV5-1 and TRBJ1-1, the full variable domain is KAGVTQTPRYLIKTRGQQVTLSCSPISGHRSVSWYQQTPGQGLQFLFEYFSETQRNKGNFPGRFSGRQFSNSRSEMNVSTLELGDSALYLCASSLTGVSEAFFGQGTRLTVV.

The chain recombines TRBV25-1 with TRBJ1-4, with D tentatively TRBD1 (6 bases). This CDR3 spans 15 amino acids. Trimming removed 4 bases at V and 4 bases at J, with 13 bases between. Germline CDR1 is MGHDK and CDR2 is SYGVNS. The CDR3 region is CASSGSWGHNEKLFF. The CDR3 nucleotides read TGTGCCAGCAGTGGCTCGTGGGGACATAATGAAAAACTGTTTTTT.

The genes are TRBV30 and TRBJ1-3; no clear D gene. Germline V gives CDR1 GTSNPN, CDR2 SVGIG (reference sequence). Trimming pared 4 bases from V and 4 bases from J, leaving 5 bases between. The CDR3 has 11 amino acids. CDR3 protein: CAWIRGNTIYF. Here the CDR3 DNA reads TGTGCCTGGATTCGGGGAAACACCATATATTTT.

The V gene is TRBV5-1, the J gene TRBJ2-5; a weak D match, TRBD2 (5 bases). The CDR3 extends over 15 amino acids. V lost 4 bases, J lost 3 bases, and 16 bases lay in between. The germline V gene has CDR1 SGHRS and CDR2 YFSETQ. In DNA form, the CDR3 reads TGCGCCAGCAGCCAAACCGTCGGAGGAGAAGAGACCCAGTACTTC. Translated: CASSQTVGGEETQYF.

This rearrangement joins TRBV18 to TRBJ2-4; possible D gene TRBD2, 6 bases. Germline V gene sequence: CDR1 KGHSH, CDR2 LQKENI. The germline V and J ends were trimmed by 3 bases and 0 bases, with 12 bases remaining between them. There are 16 residues in the CDR3. Here the CDR3 DNA reads TGTGCCAGCTCACCCTTTAGCGGTTTAGCCAAAAACATTCAGTACTTC. Translation: CASSPFSGLAKNIQYF.

The genes are TRBV5-1 and TRBJ1-6; D call uncertain. Per the germline V gene, CDR1 is SGHRS and CDR2 is YFSETQ. The CDR3 is 15 residues long. Trimming removed 0 bases from V and 5 bases from J, with 9 bases in between. As DNA, the CDR3 is TGCGCCAGCAGCTTGGCCGCCAGAGATAATTCACCCCTCCACTTT. This translates into CASSLAARDNSPLHF. Supplemented by reference TRBV5-1 and TRBJ1-6, the full variable domain reads KAGVTQTPRYLIKTRGQQVTLSCSPISGHRSVSWYQQTPGQGLQFLFEYFSETQRNKGNFPGRFSGRQFSNSRSEMNVSTLELGDSALYLCASSLAARDNSPLHFGNGTRLTVT.

This chain connects TRBV5-1 to TRBJ2-7; 10 bases match TRBD1. Germline V gene sequence: CDR1 SGHRS, CDR2 YFSETQ. There are 16 residues in the CDR3. After removal of 2 bases from V and 3 bases from J, the junction contained 8 bases not matched to a gene. This chain's CDR3 is CASSFGTGQGFYEQYF. The CDR3 region has the DNA TGCGCCAGCAGCTTCGGTACGGGACAGGGGTTCTACGAGCAGTACTTC.

This clone was seen a few times. The genes are TRBV11-3 and TRBJ2-1; weak D call: TRBD2 (6 bases). The V end lost 0 bases, the J end lost 4 bases, and 13 bases lay between the germline ends. CDR3 length: 16 amino acids. CDR1 and CDR2 (germline): SGHNT, YENEEA. This CDR3 is CASSLELGAGYNEQFF. Here the CDR3 DNA reads TGTGCCAGCAGCTTAGAGCTAGGCGCGGGGTACAATGAGCAGTTCTTC.

The chain combines TRBV2 with TRBJ2-7; no reliable D call. Germline V gene lookup returns CDR1 SNHLY and CDR2 FYNNEI. The CDR3 has 14 residues. V was shortened by 2 bases and J by 2 bases, with 10 bases between the two germline ends. The CDR3 is CASSEKVRTYEQYF. For the CDR3, the DNA is TGTGCCAGCAGTGAAAAGGTCCGAACCTACGAGCAGTACTTC.

The V gene is TRBV2, the J gene TRBJ1-5; D possibly corresponds to TRBD1 (6 bases). The CDR3 has 15 residues. Between the trimmed V and J ends, which lost 5 bases and 7 bases, there was a span of 18 bases. Germline loops: CDR1 SNHLY, CDR2 FYNNEI. The CDR3 is CASSKRAGASQPQHF. The CDR3 DNA sequence: TGTGCCAGCAGTAAACGGGCGGGGGCATCGCAGCCCCAGCATTTT.

The genes are TRBV11-3 and TRBJ1-1; no reliable D call. Trimming removed 1 base from V and 6 bases from J, with 6 bases in between. Per the germline V gene, CDR1 is SGHNT and CDR2 is YENEEA. This CDR3 spans 12 amino acids. The CDR3 DNA reads TGTGCCAGCAGCTTAGGCCCGCCTGAAGCTTTCTTT. Its translation: CASSLGPPEAFF.

This rearrangement joins TRBV7-8 to TRBJ2-7, with TRBD2 matching 9 bases. The length of the CDR3 is 15 residues. CDR1 and CDR2 from the germline V gene are SGHVS and FQNEAQ. Germline trimming cut 6 bases from V and 5 bases from J; bases unmatched to any gene: 11. The CDR3 DNA reads as TGTGCCAGCAGAGCAGAGAGAGCGGGGGGCCACGAGCAGTACTTC. Its protein is CASRAERAGGHEQYF.

The chain is built from TRBV7-2 and TRBJ1-6; D remains ambiguous. Trimming shortened V by 3 bases and J by 10 bases, and 16 bases separated the two germline ends. Germline-derived CDR1 and CDR2 are SGHTA and FQGNSA. CDR3 length equals 15 residues. CDR3 sequence (DNA): TGTGCCAGCAGCTTCGACCGCCCCGCCTTATCACCCCTCCACTTT. As protein: CASSFDRPALSPLHF.